The present entry profiles one T cell receptor beta chain with its context. The antigen remains unidentified. The CDR3 has 12 amino acids. With 5 bases removed from V and 8 bases from J, the gap between germline ends came to 15 bases. Per the germline V gene, CDR1 is SQVTM and CDR2 is ANQGSEA. This sample was included in a study of shared clonotypes between healthy human individuals. Findings of the study overall: Estimated clonotype richness was generally higher in naive than memory subsets. Some naive CD4 clonotypes, around 5%, turned up in common across several donors.

In the original analysis: ImmunoSEQ gave junction-only sequences without quality scores, so filtering differed. Measured with immunoSEQ multiplex PCR; TCRdb has only the in-frame clones, and not every one. V and J calls and clone size are as listed in that table; D and trimming were resolved from the DNA. The sample lists just over 95,000 clones, roughly 69% seen once, with 35% to 55% in the top ten. This chain joins TRBV29-1 and TRBJ1-2; D perhaps matches TRBD1 (5 bases). The receptor comes from a man younger than 40 in good health. The sample comprised memory CD8+ T cells sorted from blood. Documented subset: CD45RO+ cells pooled with CCR7-negative TemRA cells. The CDR3 bases are TGCAGCGTTTCAAACCCACAGGTCGGCTACACCTTC. Protein product: CSVSNPQVGYTF.